The sample holds a few counts of the clone carrying this T cell receptor (beta chain). MiXCR, run by TCRdb on the 5' RACE reads, gives a single entry per CDR3 protein. The sample lists 400,000 or so distinct CDR3 sequences; roughly 6.1% were seen once. The data are from a study of T cells after yellow fever vaccination. Trimming left V 3 bases short and J 0 bases short, with 6 bases between. The CDR3 is 14 residues long. V gene TRBV12-3 or TRBV12-4 combines with J gene TRBJ1-3; D uncertain. The receptor's source is a man aged 30 to 45 who received the YFV17D yellow fever vaccine. Material: PBMCs, obtained 5 days after the yellow fever booster vaccination. The CDR3: CASSLSVSGNTIYF. CDR3 DNA: TGTGCCAGCAGTTTGTCTGTCTCTGGAAACACCATATATTTT.